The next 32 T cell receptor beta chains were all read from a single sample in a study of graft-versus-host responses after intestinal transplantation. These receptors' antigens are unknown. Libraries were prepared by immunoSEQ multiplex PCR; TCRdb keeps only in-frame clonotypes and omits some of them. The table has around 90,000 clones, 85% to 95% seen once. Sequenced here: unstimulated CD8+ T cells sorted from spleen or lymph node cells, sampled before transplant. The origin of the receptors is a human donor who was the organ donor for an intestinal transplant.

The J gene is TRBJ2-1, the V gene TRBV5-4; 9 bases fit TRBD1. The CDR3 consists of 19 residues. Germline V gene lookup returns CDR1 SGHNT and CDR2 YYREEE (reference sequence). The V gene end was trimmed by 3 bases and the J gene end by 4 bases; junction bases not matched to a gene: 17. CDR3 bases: TGTGCCAGCAGCTCTCTCTGGACAGGGGACGTCTCGGTTTACAATGAGCAGTTCTTC. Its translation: CASSSLWTGDVSVYNEQFF.

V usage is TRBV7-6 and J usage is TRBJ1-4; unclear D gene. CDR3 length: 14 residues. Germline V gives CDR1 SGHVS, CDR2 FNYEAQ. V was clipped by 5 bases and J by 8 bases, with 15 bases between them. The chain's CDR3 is CASSVTTNGEKLFF. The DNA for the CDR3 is TGTGCCAGCAGCGTCACCACTAATGGAGAAAAACTGTTTTTT.

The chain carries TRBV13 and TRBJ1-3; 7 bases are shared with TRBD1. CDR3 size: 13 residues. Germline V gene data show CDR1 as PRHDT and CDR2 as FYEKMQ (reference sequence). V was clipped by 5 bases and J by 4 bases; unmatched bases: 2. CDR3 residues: CASSPRGGNTIYF. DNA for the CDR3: TGTGCCAGCAGCCCCAGGGGGGGAAACACCATATATTTT.

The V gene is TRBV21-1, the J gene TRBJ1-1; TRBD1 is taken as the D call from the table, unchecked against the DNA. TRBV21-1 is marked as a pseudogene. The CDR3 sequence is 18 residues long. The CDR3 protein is CASSAELQGAGLYTEAFF. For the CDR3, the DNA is TGTGCCAGCAGCGCCGAACTTCAGGGGGCTGGGCTGTACACTGAAGCTTTCTTT.

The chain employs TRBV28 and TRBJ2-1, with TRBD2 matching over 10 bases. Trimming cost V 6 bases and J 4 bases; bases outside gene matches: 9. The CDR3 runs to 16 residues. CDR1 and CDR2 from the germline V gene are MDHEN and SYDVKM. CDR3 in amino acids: CASSGGGTSAYNEQFF. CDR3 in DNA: TGTGCCAGCAGCGGGGGGGGGACTAGCGCATACAATGAGCAGTTCTTC. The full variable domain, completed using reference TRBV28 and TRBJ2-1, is DVKVTQSSRYLVKRTGEKVFLECVQDMDHENMFWYRQDPGLGLRLIYFSYDVKMKEKGDIPEGYSVSREKKERFSLILESASTNQTSMYLCASSGGGTSAYNEQFFGPGTRLTVL.

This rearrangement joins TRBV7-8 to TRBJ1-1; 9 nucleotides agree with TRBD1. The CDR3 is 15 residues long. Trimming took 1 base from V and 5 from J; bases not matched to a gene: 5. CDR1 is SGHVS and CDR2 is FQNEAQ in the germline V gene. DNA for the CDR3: TGTGCCAGCAGCTTAGGAACAGGGGGCTGGACTGAAGCTTTCTTT. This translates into CASSLGTGGWTEAFF.

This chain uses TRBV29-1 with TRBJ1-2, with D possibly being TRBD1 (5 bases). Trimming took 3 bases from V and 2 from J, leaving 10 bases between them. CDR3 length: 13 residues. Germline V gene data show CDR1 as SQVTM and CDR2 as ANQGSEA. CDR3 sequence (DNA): TGCAGCGTTGACAGGGTCTCAAACTATGGCTACACCTTC. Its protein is CSVDRVSNYGYTF.

The CDR3 DNA follows: TGCGCCAGCAGCTCCCCCCCCGGGGAGACCCAGTACTTC. This gives the protein CASSSPPGETQYF. The chain is built from TRBV5-1 and TRBJ2-5; D ambiguous. Trimming took 3 bases from V and 5 from J, leaving 11 bases between them. The CDR3 length is 13 residues. Germline values: CDR1 SGHRS, CDR2 YFSETQ. The whole variable domain, filled in from reference TRBV5-1 and TRBJ2-5, reads KAGVTQTPRYLIKTRGQQVTLSCSPISGHRSVSWYQQTPGQGLQFLFEYFSETQRNKGNFPGRFSGRQFSNSRSEMNVSTLELGDSALYLCASSSPPGETQYFGPGTRLLVL.

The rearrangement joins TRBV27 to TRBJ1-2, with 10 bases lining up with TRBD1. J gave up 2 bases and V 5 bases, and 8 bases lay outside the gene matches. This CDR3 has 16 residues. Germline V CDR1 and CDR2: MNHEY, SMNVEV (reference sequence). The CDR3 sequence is CASSPGTGAVNYGYTF. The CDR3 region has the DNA TGTGCCAGCAGTCCCGGGACAGGGGCCGTAAACTATGGCTACACCTTC.

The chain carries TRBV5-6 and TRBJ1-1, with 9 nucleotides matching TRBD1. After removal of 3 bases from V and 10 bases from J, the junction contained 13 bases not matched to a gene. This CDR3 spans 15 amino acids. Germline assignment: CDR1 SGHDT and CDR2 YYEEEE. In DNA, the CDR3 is TGTGCCAGCAGCTCCGGGACAGGGTTTTTATTGGCAGCTTTCTTT. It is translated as CASSSGTGFLLAAFF.

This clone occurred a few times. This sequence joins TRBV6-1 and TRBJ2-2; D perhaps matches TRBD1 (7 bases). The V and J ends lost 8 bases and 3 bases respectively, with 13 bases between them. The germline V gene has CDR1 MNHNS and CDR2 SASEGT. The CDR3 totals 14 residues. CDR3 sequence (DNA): TGTGCCAGCCTGGAGGGGGCCGACACCGGGGAGCTGTTTTTT. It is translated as CASLEGADTGELFF.

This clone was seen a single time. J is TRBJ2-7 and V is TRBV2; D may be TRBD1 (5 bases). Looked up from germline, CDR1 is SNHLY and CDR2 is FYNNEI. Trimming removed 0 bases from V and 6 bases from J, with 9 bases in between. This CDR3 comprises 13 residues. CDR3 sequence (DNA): TGTGCCAGCAGTGAAGCGTGGCAGGGCGAGCAGTACTTC. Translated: CASSEAWQGEQYF.

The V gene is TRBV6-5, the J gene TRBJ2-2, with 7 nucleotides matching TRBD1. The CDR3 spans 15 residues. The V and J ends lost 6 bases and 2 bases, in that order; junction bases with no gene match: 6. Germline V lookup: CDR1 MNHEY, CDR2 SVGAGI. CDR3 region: CASSRDSLNTGELFF. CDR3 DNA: TGTGCCAGCAGCCGGGACAGTTTAAACACCGGGGAGCTGTTTTTT.

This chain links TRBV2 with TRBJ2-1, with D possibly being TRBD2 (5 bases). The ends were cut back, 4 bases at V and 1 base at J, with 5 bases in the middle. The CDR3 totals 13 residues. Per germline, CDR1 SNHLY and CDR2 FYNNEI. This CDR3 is CASSAGSYNEQFF. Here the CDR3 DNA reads TGTGCCAGCAGTGCGGGGTCCTACAATGAGCAGTTCTTC.

In DNA, the CDR3 is TGTGCCAGCAGCTTAGAACAGGGGTGGACTGAAGCTTTCTTT. Residues: CASSLEQGWTEAFF. The gene calls are TRBV7-9 and TRBJ1-1; 7 bases align to TRBD1. Looked up from germline, CDR1 is SEHNR and CDR2 is FQNEAQ (reference sequence). The CDR3 has 14 residues. Trimming removed 1 base from V and 5 bases from J; junction bases left unmatched: 4.

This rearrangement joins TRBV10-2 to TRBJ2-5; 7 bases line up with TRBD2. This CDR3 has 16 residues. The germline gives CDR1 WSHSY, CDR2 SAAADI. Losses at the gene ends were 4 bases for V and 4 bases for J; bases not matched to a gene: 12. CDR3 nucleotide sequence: TGCGCCAGCAGTGGAGCTATGTGGGGGGGACGAGAGACCCAGTACTTC. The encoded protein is CASSGAMWGGRETQYF.

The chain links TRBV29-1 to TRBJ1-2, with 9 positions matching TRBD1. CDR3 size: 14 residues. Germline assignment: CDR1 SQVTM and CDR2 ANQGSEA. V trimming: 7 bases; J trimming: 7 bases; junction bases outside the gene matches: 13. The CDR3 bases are TGCAGCGCTCCCCCTGGCGGGACAGGGAGTGGCTACACCTTC. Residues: CSAPPGGTGSGYTF.

The CDR3 sequence is CASSYSGGFAQPQHF. The CDR3 DNA is TGTGCCAGCAGCTATTCAGGGGGCTTTGCTCAGCCCCAGCATTTT. The chain employs TRBV5-6 and TRBJ1-5, with 8 bases aligning to TRBD1. The CDR3 loop spans 15 amino acids. V dropped 3 bases and J dropped 6; count of bases not matched to a gene: 8. Germline CDR1 is SGHDT and CDR2 is YYEEEE. Full variable domain (missing parts from reference TRBV5-6 and TRBJ1-5): DAGVTQSPTHLIKTRGQQVTLRCSPKSGHDTVSWYQQALGQGPQFIFQYYEEEERQRGNFPDRFSGHQFPNYSSELNVNALLLGDSALYLCASSYSGGFAQPQHFGDGTRLSIL.

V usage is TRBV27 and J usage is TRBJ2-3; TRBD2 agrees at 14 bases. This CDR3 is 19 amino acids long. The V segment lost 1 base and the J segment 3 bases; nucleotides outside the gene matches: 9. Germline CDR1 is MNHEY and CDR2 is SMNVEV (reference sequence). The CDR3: CASSLYGLAGGGGTDTQYF. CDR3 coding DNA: TGTGCCAGCAGTTTATATGGACTAGCGGGAGGAGGAGGGACAGATACGCAGTATTTT.

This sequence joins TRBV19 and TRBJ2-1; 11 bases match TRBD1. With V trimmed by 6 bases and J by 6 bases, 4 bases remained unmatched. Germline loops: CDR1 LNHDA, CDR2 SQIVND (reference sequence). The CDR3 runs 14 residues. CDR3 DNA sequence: TGTGCCAGTAGGGCGGACAGGGGGCTCAATGAGCAGTTCTTC. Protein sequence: CASRADRGLNEQFF. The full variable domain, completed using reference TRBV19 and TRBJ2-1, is DGGITQSPKYLFRKEGQNVTLSCEQNLNHDAMYWYRQDPGQGLRLIYYSQIVNDFQKGDIAEGYSVSREKKESFPLTVTSAQKNPTAFYLCASRADRGLNEQFFGPGTRLTVL.

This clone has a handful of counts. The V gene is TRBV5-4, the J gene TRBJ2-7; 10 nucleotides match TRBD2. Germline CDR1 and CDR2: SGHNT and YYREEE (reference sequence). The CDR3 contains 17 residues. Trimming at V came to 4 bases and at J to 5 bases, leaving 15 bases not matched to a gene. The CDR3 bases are TGTGCCAGCAGCCACCACCCGCCGGGACTAGCGATCCACGAGCAGTACTTC. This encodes CASSHHPPGLAIHEQYF.

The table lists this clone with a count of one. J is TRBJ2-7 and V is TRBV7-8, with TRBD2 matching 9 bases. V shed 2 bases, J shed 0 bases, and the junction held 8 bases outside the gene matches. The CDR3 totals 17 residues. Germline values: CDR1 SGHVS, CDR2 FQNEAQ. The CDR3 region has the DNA TGTGCCAGCAGCTTATCGGTAGCGGGAGTGAGCTCCTACGAGCAGTACTTC. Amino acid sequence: CASSLSVAGVSSYEQYF.

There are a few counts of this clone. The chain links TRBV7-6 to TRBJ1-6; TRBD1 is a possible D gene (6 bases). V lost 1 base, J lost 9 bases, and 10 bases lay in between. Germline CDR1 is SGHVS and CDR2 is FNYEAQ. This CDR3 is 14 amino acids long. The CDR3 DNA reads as TGTGCCAGCAGCTTAGGGACAGCGAGTTCACCCCTCCACTTT. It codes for CASSLGTASSPLHF.

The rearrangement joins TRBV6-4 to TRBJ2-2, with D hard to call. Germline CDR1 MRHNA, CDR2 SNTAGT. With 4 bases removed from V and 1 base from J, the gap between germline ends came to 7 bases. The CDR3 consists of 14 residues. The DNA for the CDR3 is TGTGCCAGCAGTGGTAGCTGGAACACCGGGGAGCTGTTTTTT. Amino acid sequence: CASSGSWNTGELFF.

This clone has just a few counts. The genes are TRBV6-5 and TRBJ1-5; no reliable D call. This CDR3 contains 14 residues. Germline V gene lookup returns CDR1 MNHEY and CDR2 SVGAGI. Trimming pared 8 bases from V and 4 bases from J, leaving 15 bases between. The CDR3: CASAGRAANQPQHF. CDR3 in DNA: TGTGCCAGCGCGGGTCGGGCGGCTAATCAGCCCCAGCATTTT.

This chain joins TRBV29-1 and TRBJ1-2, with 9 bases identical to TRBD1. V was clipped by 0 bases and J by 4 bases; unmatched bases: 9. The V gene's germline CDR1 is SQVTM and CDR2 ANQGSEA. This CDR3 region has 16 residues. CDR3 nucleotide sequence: TGCAGCGTTGAAGATAGCGGGACAGGGCCGTCCTATGGCTACACCTTC. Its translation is CSVEDSGTGPSYGYTF.

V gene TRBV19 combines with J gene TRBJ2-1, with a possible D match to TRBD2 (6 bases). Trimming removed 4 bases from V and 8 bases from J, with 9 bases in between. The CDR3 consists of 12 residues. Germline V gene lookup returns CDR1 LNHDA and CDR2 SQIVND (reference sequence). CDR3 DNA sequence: TGTGCCAGTAGTAGGCGGGGTCATGAGCAGTTCTTC. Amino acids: CASSRRGHEQFF.

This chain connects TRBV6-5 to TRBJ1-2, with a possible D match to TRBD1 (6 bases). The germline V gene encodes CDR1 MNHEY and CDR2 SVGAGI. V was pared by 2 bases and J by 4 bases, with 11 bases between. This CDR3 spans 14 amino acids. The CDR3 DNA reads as TGTGCCAGCAGTTACGGGGGCGAGGCCTATGGCTACACCTTC. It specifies CASSYGGEAYGYTF.

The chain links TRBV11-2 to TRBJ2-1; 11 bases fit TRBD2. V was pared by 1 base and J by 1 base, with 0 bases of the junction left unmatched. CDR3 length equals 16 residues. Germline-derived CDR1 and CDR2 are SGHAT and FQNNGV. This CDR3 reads CASSLGLAGSYNEQFF. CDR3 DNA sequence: TGTGCCAGCAGCTTAGGACTAGCGGGATCCTACAATGAGCAGTTCTTC. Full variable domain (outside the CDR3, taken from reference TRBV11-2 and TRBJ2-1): EAGVAQSPRYKIIEKRQSVAFWCNPISGHATLYWYQQILGQGPKLLIQFQNNGVVDDSQLPKDRFSAERLKGVDSTLKIQPAKLEDSAVYLCASSLGLAGSYNEQFFGPGTRLTVL.

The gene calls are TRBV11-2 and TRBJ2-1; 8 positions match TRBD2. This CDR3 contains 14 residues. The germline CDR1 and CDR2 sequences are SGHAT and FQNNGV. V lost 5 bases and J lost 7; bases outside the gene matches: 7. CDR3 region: CASSDTSGHNEQFF. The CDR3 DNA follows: TGTGCCAGCAGCGATACTAGCGGACATAATGAGCAGTTCTTC.

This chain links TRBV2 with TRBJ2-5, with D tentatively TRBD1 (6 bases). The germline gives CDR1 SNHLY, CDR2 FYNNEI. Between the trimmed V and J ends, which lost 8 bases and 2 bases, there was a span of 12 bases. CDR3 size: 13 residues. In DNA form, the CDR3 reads TGTGCCAGCTTGGGCAGGGGTCAAGAGACCCAGTACTTC. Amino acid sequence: CASLGRGQETQYF.

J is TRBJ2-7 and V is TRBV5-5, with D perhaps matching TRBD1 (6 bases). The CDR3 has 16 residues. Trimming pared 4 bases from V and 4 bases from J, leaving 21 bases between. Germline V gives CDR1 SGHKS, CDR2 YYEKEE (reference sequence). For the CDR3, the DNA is TGTGCCAGCAGCGGGAGCCGGGACACTCATCTATACGAGCAGTACTTC. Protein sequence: CASSGSRDTHLYEQYF.